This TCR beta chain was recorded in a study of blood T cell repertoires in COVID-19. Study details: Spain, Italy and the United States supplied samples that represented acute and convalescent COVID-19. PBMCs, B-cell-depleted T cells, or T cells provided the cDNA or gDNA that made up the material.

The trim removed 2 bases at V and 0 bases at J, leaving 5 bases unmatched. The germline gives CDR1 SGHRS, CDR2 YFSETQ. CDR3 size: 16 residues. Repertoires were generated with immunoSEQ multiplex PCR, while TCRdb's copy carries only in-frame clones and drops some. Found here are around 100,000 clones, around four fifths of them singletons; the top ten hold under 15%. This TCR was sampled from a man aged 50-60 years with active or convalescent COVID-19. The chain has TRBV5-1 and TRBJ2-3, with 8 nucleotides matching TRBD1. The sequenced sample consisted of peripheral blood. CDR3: CASSFRDRTSTDTQYF. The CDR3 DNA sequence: TGCGCCAGCAGCTTCCGGGACAGGACTAGCACAGATACGCAGTATTTT.